The 8 T cell receptor beta chains given below trace back to one sample, sequenced in a study of T cells in localized non-small cell lung cancer (dated by TCRdb to about 2020). The library was made by the immunoSEQ multiplex PCR assay. Imported from immuneACCESS, the table was reduced by TCRdb to in-frame sequences with V and J called. These copies leave out some clones; in studies compared against another copy, an unresolved V gene accounts for under half, and the cause of the remainder is not known. The sample data list around 50,000 clones, and 70% to 90% of these were observed just once. In total, the top ten clones hold approximately 5% of the sample. Material: peripheral blood, obtained before any cancer treatment. The receptors here all came from a woman between 35 and 70 years old with stage I lung adenocarcinoma.

CDR3 bases: TGCGCCAGCAGCTGGACAGGGGGCCTCTACAATGAGCAGTTCTTC. Amino acids: CASSWTGGLYNEQFF. The genes are TRBV5-1 and TRBJ2-1; 11 positions match TRBD1. Germline-derived CDR1 and CDR2 are SGHRS and YFSETQ. V lost 3 bases and J lost 3; bases outside the gene matches: 2. The CDR3 is 15 amino acids.

The chain uses TRBV10-3 and TRBJ2-3; possible D gene TRBD2, 7 bases. This CDR3 comprises 14 residues. Germline CDR1 ENHRY, CDR2 SYGVKD. V gave up 7 bases and J gave up 5 bases, with 16 bases separating them. This chain's CDR3 is CAIKEGGPIDTQYF. CDR3 coding DNA: TGTGCCATCAAGGAGGGGGGGCCGATAGATACGCAGTATTTT.

This chain connects TRBV30 to TRBJ1-1; possibly TRBD1 for D (6 bases). Germline V gives CDR1 GTSNPN, CDR2 SVGIG (reference sequence). The length of the CDR3 is 12 residues. The V end was cut by 2 bases, the J end by 6 bases, with 10 bases between. CDR3 region: CAWSRQAAEAFF. The CDR3 nucleotides are TGTGCCTGGAGTAGACAGGCCGCTGAAGCTTTCTTT.

The rearrangement links TRBV6-7 to TRBJ1-4; perhaps TRBD1 as D (5 bases). TRBV6-7 is annotated as an ORF whose role is uncertain. The CDR3 covers 14 residues. The germline V and J ends were trimmed by 2 bases and 8 bases, with 12 bases remaining between them. DNA for the CDR3: TGTGCCAGCAGTTACGGCAGGGAGGGGGAAAAACTGTTTTTT. Protein product: CASSYGREGEKLFF.

The gene calls are TRBV5-5 and TRBJ2-7, with D tentatively TRBD1 (6 bases). Germline V gene lookup returns CDR1 SGHKS and CDR2 YYEKEE (reference sequence). The V end lost 0 bases, the J end lost 9 bases, and 16 bases lay between the germline ends. This CDR3 has 14 amino acids. The CDR3 DNA is TGTGCCAGCAGCTTGGAGGGCAGGGGAATGGGGCAGTACTTC. This encodes CASSLEGRGMGQYF. Variable domain in full (rest from reference TRBV5-5 and TRBJ2-7): DAGVTQSPTHLIKTRGQQVTLRCSPISGHKSVSWYQQVLGQGPQFIFQYYEKEERGRGNFPDRFSARQFPNYSSELNVNALLLGDSALYLCASSLEGRGMGQYFGPGTRLTVT.

V is TRBV2 and J is TRBJ2-1; D perhaps matches TRBD2 (6 bases). Trimming shortened V by 3 bases and J by 2 bases, and 8 bases separated the two germline ends. The germline V gene encodes CDR1 SNHLY and CDR2 FYNNEI. The CDR3 sequence is 14 residues long. The CDR3 loop reads CASSEDYPYNEQFF. CDR3 DNA sequence: TGTGCCAGCAGTGAGGACTACCCCTACAATGAGCAGTTCTTC.

The chain uses TRBV28 and TRBJ1-5, with a weak D call TRBD1 (6 bases). The CDR3 totals 15 residues. Germline CDR1 and CDR2: MDHEN and SYDVKM. The V end lost 1 base, the J end lost 6 bases, and 13 bases lay between the germline ends. The CDR3 DNA sequence: TGTGCCAGCAGTTTATCGACAGGAAGGGGTCAGCCCCAGCATTTT. Translation: CASSLSTGRGQPQHF.

The chain is built from TRBV12-5 and TRBJ1-5, with 10 bases that match TRBD1. The CDR3 spans 15 residues. The germline gives CDR1 LGHNT, CDR2 FRNRAP. V dropped 1 base and J dropped 7; count of bases not matched to a gene: 4. CDR3 sequence reads: CASGLGDRGEQPQHF. CDR3 nucleotide sequence: TGTGCTAGTGGTTTGGGGGACAGGGGAGAACAGCCCCAGCATTTT.